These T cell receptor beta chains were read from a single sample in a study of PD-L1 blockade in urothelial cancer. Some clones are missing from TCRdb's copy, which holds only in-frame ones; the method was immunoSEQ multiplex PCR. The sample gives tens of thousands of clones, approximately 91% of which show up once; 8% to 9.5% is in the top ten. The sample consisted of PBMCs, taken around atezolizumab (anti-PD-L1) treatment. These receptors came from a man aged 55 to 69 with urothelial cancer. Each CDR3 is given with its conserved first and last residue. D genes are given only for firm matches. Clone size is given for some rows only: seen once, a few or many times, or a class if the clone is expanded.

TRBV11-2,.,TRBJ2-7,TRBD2,CASSSTSGSSYEQYF,TGTGCCAGCAGCTCTACTAGCGGGAGCTCCTACGAGCAGTACTTC
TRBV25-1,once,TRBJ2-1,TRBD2,CASSGLAGVYNEQFF,TGTGCCAGCAGTGGGCTAGCGGGAGTTTACAATGAGCAGTTCTTC
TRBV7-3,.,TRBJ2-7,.,CASSPTPGSYEQYF,TGTGCCAGCAGCCCAACCCCAGGGTCCTACGAGCAGTACTTC
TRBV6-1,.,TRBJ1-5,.,CASTQEGPQHF,TGTGCCAGCACCCAGGAGGGGCCCCAGCATTTT
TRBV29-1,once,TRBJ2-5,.,CSAMEGQETQYF,TGCAGCGCGATGGAGGGCCAAGAGACCCAGTACTTC
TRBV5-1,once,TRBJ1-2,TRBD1,CASSPSVAGQGDGYTF,TGCGCCAGCAGCCCTTCTGTTGCGGGACAGGGGGATGGCTACACCTTC
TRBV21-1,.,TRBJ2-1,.,CASSKGHISGISYNEQFF,TGTGCCAGCAGCAAAGGGCATATTAGCGGGATCTCCTACAATGAGCAGTTCTTC
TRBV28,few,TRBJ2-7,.,CASSFQDYEQYF,TGTGCCAGCAGTTTTCAGGACTACGAGCAGTACTTC
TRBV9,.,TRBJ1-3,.,CASSVSEGNTIYF,TGTGCCAGCAGCGTCTCCGAGGGAAACACCATATATTTT
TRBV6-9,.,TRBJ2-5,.,CASSYSREETQYF,TGTGCCAGCAGTTATTCTCGAGAAGAGACCCAGTACTTC
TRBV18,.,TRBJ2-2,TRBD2,CASSPSGGTNTGELFF,TGTGCCAGCTCACCCTCGGGGGGGACGAACACCGGGGAGCTGTTTTTT
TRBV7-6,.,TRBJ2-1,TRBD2,CASSMGLAVNNEQFF,TGTGCCAGCAGCATGGGACTAGCAGTCAACAATGAGCAGTTCTTC
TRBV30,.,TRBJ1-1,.,CAWSKNTEAFF,TGTGCCTGGAGCAAGAACACTGAAGCTTTCTTT
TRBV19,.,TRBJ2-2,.,CASSPGSLNTGELFF,TGTGCCAGTAGTCCCGGGAGTTTAAACACCGGGGAGCTGTTTTTT
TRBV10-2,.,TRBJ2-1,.,CASSEPTSPAINEQFF,TGCGCCAGCAGCGAACCTACTAGCCCGGCGATTAATGAGCAGTTCTTC
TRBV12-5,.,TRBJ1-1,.,CASHGGRGREAFF,TGTGCTAGCCACGGGGGGCGAGGGAGGGAAGCTTTCTTT
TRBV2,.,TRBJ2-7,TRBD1,CASSSIPGQGRSYEQYF,TGTGCCAGCAGCTCCATTCCGGGACAGGGGAGGTCCTACGAGCAGTACTTC
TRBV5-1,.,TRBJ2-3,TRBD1,CASSLTGELGDTQYF,TGCGCCAGCAGCTTGACAGGGGAGTTGGGGGATACGCAGTATTTT
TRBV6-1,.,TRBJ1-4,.,CASSVSRLTEKLFF,TGTGCCAGCAGTGTTTCAAGACTAACAGAAAAACTGTTTTTT
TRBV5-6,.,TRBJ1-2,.,CASSIGQSRYGYTF,TGTGCCAGCAGCATAGGACAGTCTCGCTATGGCTACACCTTC
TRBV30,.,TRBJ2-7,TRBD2,CAWSVAGGLGREQYF,TGTGCCTGGAGTGTAGCGGGAGGGCTGGGAAGGGAGCAGTACTTC
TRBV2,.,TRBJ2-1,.,CASSVPRVKQFF,TGTGCCAGCAGTGTACCCCGGGTTAAGCAGTTCTTC
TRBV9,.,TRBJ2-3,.,CASSVAPRQVVDTQYF,TGTGCCAGCAGCGTAGCTCCCAGACAGGTCGTAGATACGCAGTATTTT
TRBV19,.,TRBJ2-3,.,CASSIKEVSTDTQYF,TGTGCCAGTAGTATTAAAGAGGTTTCGACAGATACGCAGTATTTT
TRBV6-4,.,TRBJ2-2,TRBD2,CASSGGEGKRNTGELFF,TGTGCCAGCAGTGGGGGGGAGGGGAAAAGGAACACCGGGGAGCTGTTTTTT
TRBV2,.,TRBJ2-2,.,CASRLWPGELFF,TGTGCCAGCAGGTTATGGCCCGGGGAGCTGTTTTTT
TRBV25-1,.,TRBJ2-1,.,CASSVQYNEQFF,TGTGCCAGCAGTGTTCAGTACAATGAGCAGTTCTTC
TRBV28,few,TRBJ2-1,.,CASSPIAIPHPFF,TGTGCCAGCAGTCCTATAGCTATCCCTCACCCTTTCTTC
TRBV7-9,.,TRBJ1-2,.,CASSLGGRWDYGYTF,TGTGCCAGCAGCTTAGGGGGCAGGTGGGACTATGGCTACACCTTC
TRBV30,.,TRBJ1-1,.,CAWSVIHPVNTEAFF,TGTGCCTGGAGTGTAATACACCCAGTGAACACTGAAGCTTTCTTT
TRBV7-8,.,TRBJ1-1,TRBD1,CASSLMTGLNTEAFF,TGTGCCAGCAGCTTAATGACAGGGCTAAACACTGAAGCTTTCTTT
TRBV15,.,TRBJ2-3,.,CATRRGPEPDTQYF,TGTGCCACTCGCAGGGGCCCCGAACCGGATACGCAGTATTTT
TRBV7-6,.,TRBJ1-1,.,CASSRSPGADTEAFF,TGTGCCAGCAGCCGCAGCCCAGGGGCTGACACTGAAGCTTTCTTT
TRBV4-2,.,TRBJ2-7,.,CASSQDSTARYEQYF,TGTGCCAGCAGCCAAGATTCGACAGCGCGCTACGAGCAGTACTTC
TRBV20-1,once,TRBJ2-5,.,CSSSLRGTQYF,TGCAGTTCCTCCCTTAGGGGGACCCAGTACTTC
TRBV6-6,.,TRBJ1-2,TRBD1,CASSAAGTGNGYTF,TGTGCCAGCAGCGCCGCGGGGACAGGGAACGGCTACACCTTC
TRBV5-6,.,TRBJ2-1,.,CASSPPGGGGYNEQFF,TGTGCCAGCAGCCCCCCTGGGGGCGGCGGCTACAATGAGCAGTTCTTC
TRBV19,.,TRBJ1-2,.,CASRRQDYGYTF,TGTGCCAGTCGCAGACAGGACTATGGCTACACCTTC
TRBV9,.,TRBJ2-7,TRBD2,CAGRGFWHEQYF,TGTGCCGGGCGGGGGTTTTGGCACGAGCAGTACTTC
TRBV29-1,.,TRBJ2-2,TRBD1,CSVRQGARTGELFF,TGCAGCGTTCGCCAGGGGGCAAGGACCGGGGAGCTGTTTTTT
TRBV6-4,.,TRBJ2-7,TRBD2,CASRRTSGAYEQYF,TGTGCCAGCAGGAGGACTAGCGGAGCCTACGAGCAGTACTTC
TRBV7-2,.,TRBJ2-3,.,CASSSSTDTQYF,TGTGCCAGCAGCTCTAGCACAGATACGCAGTATTTT
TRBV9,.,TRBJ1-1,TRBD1,CASSSPGGTEAFF,TGTGCCAGCAGCTCTCCAGGGGGCACTGAAGCTTTCTTT
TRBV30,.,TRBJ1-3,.,CAWSLGNTIYF,TGTGCCTGGAGTCTTGGAAACACCATATATTTT
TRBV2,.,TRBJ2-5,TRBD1,CASSADRGQETQYF,TGTGCCAGCAGTGCTGACAGGGGACAAGAGACCCAGTACTTC
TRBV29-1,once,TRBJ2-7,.,CSVEGTDYEQYF,TGCAGCGTTGAAGGGACAGACTACGAGCAGTACTTC
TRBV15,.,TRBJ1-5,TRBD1,CATSGPWTGSYSQPQHF,TGTGCCACCAGCGGACCTTGGACAGGGTCGTACAGTCAGCCCCAGCATTTT
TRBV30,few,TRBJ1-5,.,CAWSVGRSQPQHF,TGTGCCTGGAGTGTAGGGAGGAGTCAGCCCCAGCATTTT
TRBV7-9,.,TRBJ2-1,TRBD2,CASSPNLAGAGEQFF,TGTGCCAGCAGCCCGAATCTAGCGGGAGCTGGTGAGCAGTTCTTC
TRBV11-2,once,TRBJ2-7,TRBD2,CASSPRGASAGGSEQYF,TGTGCCAGCAGCCCGCGAGGGGCTTCTGCGGGAGGTTCTGAGCAGTACTTC
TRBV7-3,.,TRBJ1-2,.,CASSLRGTDRTYGYTF,TGTGCCAGCAGCTTAAGAGGGACGGACAGAACCTATGGCTACACCTTC
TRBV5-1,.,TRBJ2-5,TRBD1,CASSPESPGTGVETQYF,TGCGCCAGCAGCCCCGAATCCCCCGGGACAGGAGTAGAGACCCAGTACTTC
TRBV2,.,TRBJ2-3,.,CASGKLAGGTDTQYF,TGTGCCAGCGGGAAGTTGGCAGGGGGGACAGATACGCAGTATTTT
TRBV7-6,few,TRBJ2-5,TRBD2,CASSLELAATQYF,TGTGCCAGCAGCTTAGAACTAGCGGCGACCCAGTACTTC
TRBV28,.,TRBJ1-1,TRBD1,CASTRPRGRGYLEAFF,TGTGCCAGCACCCGCCCACGGGGCAGGGGGTACCTTGAAGCTTTCTTT